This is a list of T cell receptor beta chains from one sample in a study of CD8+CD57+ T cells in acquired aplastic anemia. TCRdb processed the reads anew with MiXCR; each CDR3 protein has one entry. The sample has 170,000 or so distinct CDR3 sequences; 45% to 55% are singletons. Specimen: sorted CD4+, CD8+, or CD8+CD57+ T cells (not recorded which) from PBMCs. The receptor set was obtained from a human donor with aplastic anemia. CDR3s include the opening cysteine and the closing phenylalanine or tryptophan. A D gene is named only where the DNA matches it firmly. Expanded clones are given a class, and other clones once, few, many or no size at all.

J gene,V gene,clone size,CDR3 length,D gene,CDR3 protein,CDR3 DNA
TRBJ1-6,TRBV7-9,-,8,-,CASSPLHF,TGTGCCAGCTCACCCCTCCACTTT
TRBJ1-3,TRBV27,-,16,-,CASSPGISASGNTIYF,TGTGCCAGCAGTCCAGGGATTTCGGCCTCTGGAAACACCATATATTTT
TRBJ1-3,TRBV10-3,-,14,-,CAISDGSSGNTIYF,TGTGCCATCAGTGATGGGAGCTCTGGAAACACCATATATTTT
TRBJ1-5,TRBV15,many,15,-,CATSRGETANQPQHF,TGTGCCACCAGCAGAGGTGAGACAGCGAATCAGCCCCAGCATTTT
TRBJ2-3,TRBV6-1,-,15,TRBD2,CASSPLAGVKDTQYF,TGTGCCAGCAGCCCACTAGCGGGAGTCAAGGATACGCAGTATTTT
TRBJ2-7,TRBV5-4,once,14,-,CASSPDRLAYEQYF,TGTGCCAGCAGCCCGGACAGATTGGCCTACGAGCAGTACTTC
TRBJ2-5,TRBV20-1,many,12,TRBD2,CSAGLGGETQYF,TGCAGTGCCGGACTAGGAGGGGAGACCCAGTACTTC
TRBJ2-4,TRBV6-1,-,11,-,CASSEAPGPCF,TGTGCCAGCAGTGAAGCGCCAGGGCCGTGCTTC
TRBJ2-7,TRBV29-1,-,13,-,CSAVTGRVYEQYF,TGCAGCGCCGTGACGGGCAGGGTATACGAGCAGTACTTC
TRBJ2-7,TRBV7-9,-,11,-,CASTQSNEQYF,TGTGCCAGCACCCAGTCGAACGAGCAGTACTTC
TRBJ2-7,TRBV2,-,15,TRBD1,CASSPSRDSSYEQYF,TGTGCCAGCAGCCCGTCCCGGGACAGCTCCTACGAGCAGTACTTC
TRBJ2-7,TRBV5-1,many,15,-,CASSEIQADSYEQYF,TGCGCCAGCAGCGAAATCCAGGCGGACTCCTACGAGCAGTACTTC
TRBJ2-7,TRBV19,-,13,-,CASSWSEAGEQYF,TGTGCCAGTAGTTGGAGTGAAGCGGGCGAGCAGTACTTC
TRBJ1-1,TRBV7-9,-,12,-,CASKELSTEAFF,TGTGCCAGCAAAGAGCTGTCAACTGAAGCTTTCTTT
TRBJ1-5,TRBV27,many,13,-,CASSLSSNQPQHF,TGTGCCAGCAGTTTATCTAGCAATCAGCCCCAGCATTTT
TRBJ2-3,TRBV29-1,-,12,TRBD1,CSVETGPYTQYF,TGCAGCGTTGAGACAGGGCCTTATACGCAGTATTTT